This T cell receptor beta chain was retrieved from a study of T cell responses to AZD1222 COVID-19 vaccine. Second-dose schedules of about 4 or about 12 weeks were combined. In its sample, this clone was seen once. The antigen remains undetermined. General observations from the study: Dominant at 160-218 and 743-854, vaccine-associated CD4 TCRs also spanned spike.

The CDR3 is 13 residues long. Trimming left V 2 bases short and J 1 base short, with 6 bases between. Germline V gives CDR1 SGHRS, CDR2 YFSETQ. Some clones are missing from TCRdb's copy, which holds only in-frame ones; the method was immunoSEQ multiplex PCR. The sample holds roughly 110,000 clones, less than 95% seen once. This specimen consisted of peripheral blood, obtained 28 days after the second AZD1222 dose. This receptor was obtained from an adult who received the AZD1222 COVID-19 vaccine. This chain uses TRBV5-1 with TRBJ1-1; D uncertain. The chain's CDR3 is CASSLLGNTEAFF. The CDR3 DNA reads as TGCGCCAGCAGCTTACTGGGGAACACTGAAGCTTTCTTT.